These 19 T cell receptor beta chains came from one sample sequenced in a study of cytomegalovirus exposure and HLA in healthy donors. 60 Vbeta and 13 Jbeta primers were used in PCR. Assay: immunoSEQ multiplex PCR; the TCRdb copy retains only in-frame clones and omits some. This sample has about 150,000 clones, with roughly 82% found just once. Sequenced sample: PBMCs. The receptor source for this set is a man aged 30-40 years in good health and CMV-seropositive.

This chain uses TRBV6-6 with TRBJ2-2, with D perhaps matching TRBD1 (6 bases). The CDR3 is made up of 14 amino acids. Trimming stripped 6 bases from V and 8 bases from J, with 16 bases between. Germline-derived CDR1 and CDR2 are MNHNY and SVGAGI (reference sequence). DNA of the CDR3: TGTGCCAGCAGCCAACAGGGTCCCAAAGGGGAGCTGTTTTTT. Translated, it gives CASSQQGPKGELFF.

This clone appeared a single time. This chain connects TRBV29-1 to TRBJ2-1; 9 positions match TRBD1. V was pared by 5 bases and J by 3 bases, with 8 bases of the junction left unmatched. This CDR3 is built from 15 residues. Germline loops: CDR1 SQVTM, CDR2 ANQGSEA. The CDR3 here is CSVPRTGAYYNEQFF. CDR3 nucleotides: TGCAGCGTTCCGAGGACAGGGGCATACTACAATGAGCAGTTCTTC.

The chain links TRBV11-1 to TRBJ2-3, with TRBD1 matching 7 bases. V lost 3 bases to trimming and J lost 2 bases; unmatched junction nucleotides: 5. Germline CDR1 and CDR2: SGHAT and FQDESV (reference sequence). The CDR3 is 15 amino acids. The CDR3 here is CASSLGTAITDTQYF. The CDR3 bases are TGTGCCAGCAGCTTGGGGACAGCGATCACAGATACGCAGTATTTT. Variable domain in full (rest from reference TRBV11-1 and TRBJ2-3): EAEVAQSPRYKITEKSQAVAFWCDPISGHATLYWYRQILGQGPELLVQFQDESVVDDSQLPKDRFSAERLKGVDSTLKIQPAELGDSAMYLCASSLGTAITDTQYFGPGTRLTVL.

V is TRBV7-2 and J is TRBJ1-4; 9 bases are a match to TRBD1. The CDR3 covers 16 residues. CDR1 SGHTA and CDR2 FQGNSA come from the germline V gene. J was trimmed by 8 bases and V by 3 bases; bases with no gene match: 10. The chain's CDR3 is CASSFMTGTGKEKLFF. The CDR3 bases are TGTGCCAGCAGCTTTATGACCGGGACAGGGAAAGAAAAACTGTTTTTT.

The genes are TRBV30 and TRBJ1-4; D is ambiguous. Germline V CDR1 and CDR2: GTSNPN, SVGIG (reference sequence). The CDR3 contains 18 residues. V lost 2 bases, J lost 0 bases, and 19 bases lay in between. DNA for the CDR3: TGTGCCTGGAGTACATTTGGGGAGGGTGTCACAACTAATGAAAAACTGTTTTTT. Protein: CAWSTFGEGVTTNEKLFF.

The rearrangement joins TRBV30 to TRBJ1-1; 7 nucleotides align to TRBD1. The length of the CDR3 is 12 residues. Trimming took 6 bases from V and 4 from J; bases not matched to a gene: 5. The germline V gene has CDR1 GTSNPN and CDR2 SVGIG (reference sequence). For the CDR3, the DNA is TGTGCCTGTATAAAGGGGGCCACTGAAGCTTTCTTT. It yields the protein CACIKGATEAFF.

This clone has a single count. The chain links TRBV18 to TRBJ2-5; D ambiguous. Trimming removed 3 bases from V and 5 bases from J, with 16 bases in between. The CDR3 totals 15 residues. Per the germline V gene, CDR1 is KGHSH and CDR2 is LQKENI. The CDR3 loop reads CASSPRRKFGETQYF. CDR3 DNA: TGTGCCAGCTCACCGCGTAGGAAATTCGGGGAGACCCAGTACTTC.

The CDR3 here is CAGARAGRAGELFF. The DNA for the CDR3 is TGTGCCGGGGCCCGGGCGGGAAGGGCCGGGGAGCTGTTTTTT. The chain employs TRBV28 and TRBJ2-2; D is possibly TRBD2 (6 bases). This CDR3 has 14 amino acids. Trimming left V 11 bases short and J 6 bases short, with 19 bases between. Per germline, CDR1 MDHEN and CDR2 SYDVKM.

This clone appeared a few times. The rearrangement links TRBV28 to TRBJ1-5; TRBD1 might be the D (6 bases). V dropped 1 base and J dropped 6 bases, with 13 bases sitting between them. The V gene's germline CDR1 is MDHEN and CDR2 SYDVKM. The CDR3 is 15 residues long. The CDR3 DNA reads TGTGCCAGCAGTTTATCAGGTGTCAGGGGTCAGCCCCAGCATTTT. The encoded protein is CASSLSGVRGQPQHF.

The V and J genes are TRBV5-6 and TRBJ1-2, with a possible D match to TRBD1 (6 bases). The CDR3 covers 14 residues. Trimming removed 0 bases from V and 4 bases from J, with 10 bases in between. Germline lookup yields CDR1 SGHDT and CDR2 YYEEEE. The CDR3: CASSLDRVGYGYTF. DNA for the CDR3: TGTGCCAGCAGCTTGGACAGGGTAGGCTATGGCTACACCTTC.

V usage is TRBV25-1 and J usage is TRBJ2-1, with D uncertain. Trimming stripped 3 bases from V and 5 bases from J, with 8 bases between. Germline V CDR1 and CDR2: MGHDK, SYGVNS. This CDR3 has 13 amino acids. CDR3 DNA: TGTGCCAGCAGTGACGAGATCCACAATGAGCAGTTCTTC. Translation gives CASSDEIHNEQFF.

With respect to this clone: This likely comes from a read error, as the CDR3 has no conserved phenylalanine or tryptophan at its end. CDR3 sequence: CASTGGSQGGQYL. The DNA of the CDR3 is TGTGCCAGCACTGGGGGCAGCCAGGGCGGGCAGTACCTC. The chain employs TRBV28 and TRBJ2-7; possibly TRBD1 for D (6 bases). Trimming pared 7 bases from V and 9 bases from J, leaving 19 bases between. The CDR3 has 13 residues. Germline lookup yields CDR1 MDHEN and CDR2 SYDVKM.

The chain combines TRBV28 with TRBJ2-5; 11 bases fit TRBD2. The CDR3 is 17 residues long. CDR1 MDHEN and CDR2 SYDVKM come from the germline V gene. V shed 3 bases, J shed 5 bases, and the junction held 11 bases outside the gene matches. In DNA form, the CDR3 reads TGTGCCAGCAGTTTCCGGGTAGCGGGAGGGCCTCAGGAGACCCAGTACTTC. It codes for CASSFRVAGGPQETQYF. Filled out from reference TRBV28 and TRBJ2-5, the complete variable domain reads DVKVTQSSRYLVKRTGEKVFLECVQDMDHENMFWYRQDPGLGLRLIYFSYDVKMKEKGDIPEGYSVSREKKERFSLILESASTNQTSMYLCASSFRVAGGPQETQYFGPGTRLLVL.

V is TRBV2 and J is TRBJ1-5; D remains unclear. The CDR3 runs to 17 residues. The V end lost 7 bases, the J end lost 0 bases, and 19 bases lay between the germline ends. Per the germline V gene, CDR1 is SNHLY and CDR2 is FYNNEI. For the CDR3, the DNA is TGTGCCAGCACCCCGATCCGCAGCGCTTATAGCAATCAGCCCCAGCATTTT. It is translated as CASTPIRSAYSNQPQHF. Looking up the rest from reference TRBV2 and TRBJ1-5 gives the full variable domain: EPEVTQTPSHQVTQMGQEVILRCVPISNHLYFYWYRQILGQKVEFLVSFYNNEISEKSEIFDDQFSVERPDGSNFTLKIRSTKLEDSAMYFCASTPIRSAYSNQPQHFGDGTRLSIL.

This rearrangement joins TRBV11-2 to TRBJ2-7; D remains ambiguous. The V end was cut by 5 bases, the J end by 4 bases, with 15 bases between. The CDR3 length is 14 residues. The germline V gene encodes CDR1 SGHAT and CDR2 FQNNGV. The DNA of the CDR3 is TGTGCCAGCAGCCTGGTGCTAGAACCTTACGAGCAGTACTTC. The encoded protein is CASSLVLEPYEQYF.

The chain links TRBV10-3 to TRBJ1-2; unclear D gene. Between the trimmed V and J ends, which lost 3 bases and 2 bases, there was a span of 7 bases. Per germline, CDR1 ENHRY and CDR2 SYGVKD. CDR3 length equals 13 residues. CDR3: CAISDVGNYGYTF. The CDR3 DNA reads TGTGCCATCAGTGATGTCGGGAACTATGGCTACACCTTC.

J is TRBJ1-1 and V is TRBV5-6; D remains unclear. The CDR3 contains 12 residues. Trimming shortened V by 4 bases and J by 1 base, and 5 bases separated the two germline ends. CDR1 is SGHDT and CDR2 is YYEEEE in the germline V gene. CDR3 protein: CASSPQNTEAFF. The CDR3 DNA is TGTGCCAGCAGCCCCCAGAACACTGAAGCTTTCTTT.

The chain employs TRBV14 and TRBJ1-1; D gene unclear. CDR1 is SGHDN and CDR2 is FVKESK in the germline V gene. V lost 4 bases and J lost 5, with 8 bases in between. The CDR3 covers 12 residues. The CDR3 bases are TGTGCCAGCAGCCTTTCTAATACTGAAGCTTTCTTT. Amino acids: CASSLSNTEAFF.

This chain links TRBV7-9 with TRBJ2-5; 7 positions agree with TRBD1. The J call is in doubt because the DNA end fits TRBJ2-7 better. The CDR3 consists of 17 residues. Germline-derived CDR1 and CDR2 are SEHNR and FQNEAQ (reference sequence). This chain's CDR3 is CASSDSRRTGVPYEQYF. CDR3 in DNA: TGTGCCAGCAGCGACTCCCGTCGGACAGGAGTCCCCTACGAGCAGTACTTC.